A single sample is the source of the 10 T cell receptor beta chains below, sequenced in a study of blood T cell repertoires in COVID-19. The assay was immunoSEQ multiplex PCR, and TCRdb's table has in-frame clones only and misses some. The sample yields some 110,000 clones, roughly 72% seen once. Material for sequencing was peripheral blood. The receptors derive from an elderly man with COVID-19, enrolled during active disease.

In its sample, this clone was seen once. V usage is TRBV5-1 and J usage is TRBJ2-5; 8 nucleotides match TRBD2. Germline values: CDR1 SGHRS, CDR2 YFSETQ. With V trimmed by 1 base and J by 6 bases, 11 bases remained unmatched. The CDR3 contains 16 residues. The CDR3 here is CASSLTSGPGGQTQYF. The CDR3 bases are TGCGCCAGCAGCTTGACTAGCGGCCCCGGCGGGCAGACCCAGTACTTC.

The DNA for the CDR3 is TGTGCCAGCAGCCAAACTTGGGGCAGGGGGCAAAGTTCACCCCTCCACTTT. Its protein is CASSQTWGRGQSSPLHF. J is TRBJ1-6 and V is TRBV3-1 (or the pseudogene TRBV3-2), with 8 bases aligning to TRBD1. With 2 bases clipped from V and 9 bases from J, the junction kept 12 bases outside the gene matches. This CDR3 region has 17 residues. Per the germline V gene, CDR1 is LGHDT and CDR2 is YNNKEL (reference sequence).

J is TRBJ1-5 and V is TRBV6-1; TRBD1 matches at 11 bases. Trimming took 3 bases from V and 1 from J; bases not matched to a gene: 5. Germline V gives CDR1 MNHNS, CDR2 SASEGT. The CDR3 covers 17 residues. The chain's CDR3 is CASSEDRGLVSNQPQHF. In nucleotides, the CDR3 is TGTGCCAGCAGTGAGGACAGGGGGCTTGTCAGCAATCAGCCCCAGCATTTT.

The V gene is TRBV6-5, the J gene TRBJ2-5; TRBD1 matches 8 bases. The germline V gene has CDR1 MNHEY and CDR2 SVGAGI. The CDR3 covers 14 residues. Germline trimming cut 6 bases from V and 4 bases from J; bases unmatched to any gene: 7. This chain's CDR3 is CASSRTGSRETQYF. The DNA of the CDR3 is TGTGCCAGCAGCAGGACAGGGTCTCGAGAGACCCAGTACTTC.

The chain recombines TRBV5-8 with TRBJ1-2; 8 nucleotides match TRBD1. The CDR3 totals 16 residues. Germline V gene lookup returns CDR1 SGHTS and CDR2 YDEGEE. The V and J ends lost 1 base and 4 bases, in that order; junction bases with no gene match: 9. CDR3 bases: TGTGCCAGCAGCTTGAACGGACAGGGACTTATCTATGGCTACACCTTC. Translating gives CASSLNGQGLIYGYTF.

CDR3 protein: CASSYRTRATDTQYF. CDR3 DNA: TGTGCCAGCAGTTACCGGACTAGGGCCACAGATACGCAGTATTTT. The chain uses TRBV6-5 and TRBJ2-3; 7 nucleotides align to TRBD2. V was pared by 2 bases and J by 2 bases, with 4 bases of the junction left unmatched. Per germline, CDR1 MNHEY and CDR2 SVGAGI. The CDR3 is 15 amino acids.

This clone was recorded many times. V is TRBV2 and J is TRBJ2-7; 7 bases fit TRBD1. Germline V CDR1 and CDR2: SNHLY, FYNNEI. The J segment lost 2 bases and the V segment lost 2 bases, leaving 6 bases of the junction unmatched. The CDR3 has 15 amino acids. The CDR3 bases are TGTGCCAGCAGTGAAAATCGACAGGGACCCTACGAGCAGTACTTC. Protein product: CASSENRQGPYEQYF. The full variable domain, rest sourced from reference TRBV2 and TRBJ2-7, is EPEVTQTPSHQVTQMGQEVILRCVPISNHLYFYWYRQILGQKVEFLVSFYNNEISEKSEIFDDQFSVERPDGSNFTLKIRSTKLEDSAMYFCASSENRQGPYEQYFGPGTRLTVT.

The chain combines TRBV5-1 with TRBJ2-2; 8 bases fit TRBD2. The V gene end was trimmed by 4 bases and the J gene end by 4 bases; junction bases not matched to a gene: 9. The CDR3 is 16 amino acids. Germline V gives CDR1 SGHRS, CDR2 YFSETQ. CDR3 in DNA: TGCGCCAGCAGCGGTGGGGGACTAGGAGGCACCGGGGAGCTGTTTTTT. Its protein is CASSGGGLGGTGELFF.

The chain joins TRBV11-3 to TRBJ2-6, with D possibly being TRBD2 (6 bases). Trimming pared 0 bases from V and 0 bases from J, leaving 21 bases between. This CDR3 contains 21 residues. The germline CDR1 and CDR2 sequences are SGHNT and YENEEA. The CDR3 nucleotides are TGTGCCAGCAGCTTAGAATCCTGGGGCGGGACTCCAAGCTCTGGGGCCAACGTCCTGACTTTC. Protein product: CASSLESWGGTPSSGANVLTF.

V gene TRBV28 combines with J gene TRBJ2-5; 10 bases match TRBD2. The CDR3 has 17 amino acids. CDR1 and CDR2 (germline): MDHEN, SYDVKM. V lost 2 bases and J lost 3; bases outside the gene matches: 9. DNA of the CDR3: TGTGCCAGCAGTTTACTGCCCGGACTAGCGGTAAAAGAGACCCAGTACTTC. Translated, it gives CASSLLPGLAVKETQYF.